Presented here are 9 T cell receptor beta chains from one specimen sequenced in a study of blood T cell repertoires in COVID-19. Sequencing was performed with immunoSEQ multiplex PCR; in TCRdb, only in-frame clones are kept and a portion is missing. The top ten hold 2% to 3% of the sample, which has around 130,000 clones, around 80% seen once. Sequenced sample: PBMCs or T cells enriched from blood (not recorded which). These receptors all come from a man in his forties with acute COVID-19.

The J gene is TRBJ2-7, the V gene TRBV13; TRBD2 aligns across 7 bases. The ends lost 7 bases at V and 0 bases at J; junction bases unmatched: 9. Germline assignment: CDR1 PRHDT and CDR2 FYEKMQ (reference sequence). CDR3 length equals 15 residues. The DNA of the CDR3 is TGTGCCAGCACTCCAGGACTAGGGATCTCCTACGAGCAGTACTTC. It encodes CASTPGLGISYEQYF.

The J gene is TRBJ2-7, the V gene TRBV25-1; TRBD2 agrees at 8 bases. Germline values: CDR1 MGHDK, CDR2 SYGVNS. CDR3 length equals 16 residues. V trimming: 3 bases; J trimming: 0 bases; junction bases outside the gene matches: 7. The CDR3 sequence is CASSDPGGVSSYEQYF. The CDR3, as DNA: TGTGCCAGCAGTGACCCCGGGGGGGTTAGCTCCTACGAGCAGTACTTC.

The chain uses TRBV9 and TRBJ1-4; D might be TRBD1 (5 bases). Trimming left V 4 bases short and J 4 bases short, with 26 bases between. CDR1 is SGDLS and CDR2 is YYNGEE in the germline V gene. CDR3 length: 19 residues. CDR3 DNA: TGTGCCAGCAGCTCGCCCTTCACTCTCAAACCAGGGCTTAATGAAAAACTGTTTTTT. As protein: CASSSPFTLKPGLNEKLFF.

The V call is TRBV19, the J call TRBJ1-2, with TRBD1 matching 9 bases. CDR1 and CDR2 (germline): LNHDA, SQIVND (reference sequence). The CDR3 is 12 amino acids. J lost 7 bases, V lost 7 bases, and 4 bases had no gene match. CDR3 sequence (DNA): TGTGCCAGTAATTCGACAGGGGGTGGCTACACCTTC. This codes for CASNSTGGGYTF.

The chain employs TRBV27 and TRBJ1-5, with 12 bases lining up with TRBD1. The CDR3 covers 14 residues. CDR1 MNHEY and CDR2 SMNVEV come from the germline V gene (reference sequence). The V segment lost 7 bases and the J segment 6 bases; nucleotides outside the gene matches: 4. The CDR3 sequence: CASKGQGAGQPQHF. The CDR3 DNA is TGTGCCAGCAAGGGACAGGGGGCAGGTCAGCCCCAGCATTTT.

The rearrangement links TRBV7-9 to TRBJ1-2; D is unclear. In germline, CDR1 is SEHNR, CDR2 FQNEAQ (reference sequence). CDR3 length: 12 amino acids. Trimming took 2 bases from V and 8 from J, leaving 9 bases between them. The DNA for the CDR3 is TGTGCCAGCAGCTTATCGGAGGACGGCTACACCTTC. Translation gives CASSLSEDGYTF.

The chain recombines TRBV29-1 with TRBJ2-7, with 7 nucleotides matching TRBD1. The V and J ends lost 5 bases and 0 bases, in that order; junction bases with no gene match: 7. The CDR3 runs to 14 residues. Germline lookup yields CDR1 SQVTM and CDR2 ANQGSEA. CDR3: CSVLGQHDSYEQYF. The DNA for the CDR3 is TGCAGCGTTTTGGGACAGCACGACTCCTACGAGCAGTACTTC.

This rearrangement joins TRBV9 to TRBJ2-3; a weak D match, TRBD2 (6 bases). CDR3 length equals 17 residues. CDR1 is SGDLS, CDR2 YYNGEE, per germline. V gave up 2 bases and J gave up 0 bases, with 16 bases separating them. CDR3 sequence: CASSVSFLAPSTDTQYF. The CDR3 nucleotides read TGTGCCAGCAGCGTGTCATTCCTAGCGCCCAGCACAGATACGCAGTATTTT.

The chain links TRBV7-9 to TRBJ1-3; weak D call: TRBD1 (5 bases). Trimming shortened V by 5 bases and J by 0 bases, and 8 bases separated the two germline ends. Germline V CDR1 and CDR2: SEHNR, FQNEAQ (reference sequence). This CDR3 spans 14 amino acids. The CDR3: CASSRGGSGNTIYF. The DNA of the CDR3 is TGTGCCAGCAGCCGGGGGGGCTCTGGAAACACCATATATTTT.